The 30 T cell receptor beta chains listed next were all sequenced from one sample in a study of cytomegalovirus exposure and HLA in healthy donors. Primers included in the PCR were 60 Vbeta and 13 Jbeta primers. Here immunoSEQ multiplex PCR was the method, and the copy in TCRdb shows in-frame clones only, minus some. This table holds 180,000 or so clones, under 80% found once. Sequenced input: PBMCs. These receptors all come from a woman aged 30 to 39 in good health and CMV-seropositive.

V and J are TRBV12-5 and TRBJ2-3, with 9 nucleotides matching TRBD1. The ends lost 5 bases at V and 2 bases at J; junction bases unmatched: 14. Germline-derived CDR1 and CDR2 are LGHNT and FRNRAP. The CDR3 covers 18 residues. The CDR3 DNA follows: TGTGCTAGTGGTCTAACGCTGACCGGGACAGGGACCACAGATACGCAGTATTTT. This codes for CASGLTLTGTGTTDTQYF.

Details on this clone: Germline is not matched at one junction end, which may reflect a read error. This rearrangement joins TRBV2 to TRBJ2-7; 7 bases are a match to TRBD1. Germline assignment: CDR1 SNHLY and CDR2 FYNNEI. The CDR3 length is 13 residues. Written as DNA, the CDR3 is TGTGCCAGCAGTGAAAAGGGGGCGAACGAGCGGTACTTC. This translates into CASSEKGANERYF. The full variable domain, completed using reference TRBV2 and TRBJ2-7, is EPEVTQTPSHQVTQMGQEVILRCVPISNHLYFYWYRQILGQKVEFLVSFYNNEISEKSEIFDDQFSVERPDGSNFTLKIRSTKLEDSAMYFCASSEKGANERYFGPGTRLTVT.

The genes are TRBV4-3 and TRBJ2-3; TRBD2 matches 8 bases. Per germline, CDR1 LGHNA and CDR2 YSLEER. The CDR3 length is 15 residues. Losses at the gene ends were 4 bases for V and 4 bases for J; bases not matched to a gene: 7. CDR3: CASSPGTRGPDTQYF. The CDR3 DNA reads as TGCGCCAGCAGCCCTGGGACTAGGGGCCCAGATACGCAGTATTTT.

This chain connects TRBV11-2 to TRBJ2-7; no definite D call. V was cut by 0 bases and J by 0 bases, with 12 bases left in between. The germline gives CDR1 SGHAT, CDR2 FQNNGV. The CDR3 contains 16 residues. The CDR3 loop reads CASSLEAASGSYEQYF. Written as DNA, the CDR3 is TGTGCCAGCAGCTTAGAGGCGGCCTCTGGCTCCTACGAGCAGTACTTC.

V and J are TRBV2 and TRBJ2-3, with 7 bases identical to TRBD1. Germline-derived CDR1 and CDR2 are SNHLY and FYNNEI. After removal of 7 bases from V and 0 bases from J, the junction contained 10 bases not matched to a gene. The CDR3 totals 16 residues. CDR3 sequence: CASTHRGAYSTDTQYF. In DNA, the CDR3 is TGTGCCAGCACCCACAGGGGCGCCTATAGCACAGATACGCAGTATTTT.

This clone occurred a few times. This chain uses TRBV5-5 with TRBJ2-7, with TRBD1 identical over 7 bases. The CDR3 has 15 residues. Germline V gene data show CDR1 as SGHKS and CDR2 as YYEKEE (reference sequence). V dropped 1 base and J dropped 1; count of bases not matched to a gene: 5. In DNA form, the CDR3 reads TGTGCCAGCAGCTTGCGGGACAGTCGTTCCTACGAGCAGTACTTC. Protein sequence: CASSLRDSRSYEQYF. Complete variable domain (other parts from reference TRBV5-5 and TRBJ2-7): DAGVTQSPTHLIKTRGQQVTLRCSPISGHKSVSWYQQVLGQGPQFIFQYYEKEERGRGNFPDRFSARQFPNYSSELNVNALLLGDSALYLCASSLRDSRSYEQYFGPGTRLTVT.

This chain connects TRBV7-2 to TRBJ2-7; D might be TRBD2 (7 bases). The CDR3 runs to 13 residues. V dropped 6 bases and J dropped 7 bases, with 16 bases sitting between them. CDR1 and CDR2 (germline): SGHTA, FQGNSA. CDR3 region: CASRSMGGTEQYF. The CDR3 nucleotides read TGTGCCAGCAGATCTATGGGAGGGACAGAGCAGTACTTC.

The chain joins TRBV5-1 to TRBJ2-3, with D possibly TRBD1 on 5 matching bases. The ends were cut back, 0 bases at V and 2 bases at J, with 13 bases in the middle. The CDR3 loop spans 16 amino acids. CDR1 and CDR2 from the germline V gene are SGHRS and YFSETQ. CDR3 DNA sequence: TGCGCCAGCAGCTTGGAGGGGCCGGGCAACACAGATACGCAGTATTTT. It is translated as CASSLEGPGNTDTQYF.

This clone has only a few counts. The V call is TRBV4-2, the J call TRBJ1-2, with a tentative D call TRBD1 (6 bases). This CDR3 is 13 amino acids long. V shed 1 base and J shed 8 bases, with 11 bases lying between them. Germline loops: CDR1 LGHNA, CDR2 YNFKEQ. CDR3 sequence: CASSQGHREGYTF. The CDR3 region has the DNA TGTGCCAGCAGCCAAGGACACAGGGAAGGCTACACCTTC.

The chain couples TRBV19 to TRBJ1-4; a weak D match, TRBD1 (5 bases). Deletions cut 5 bases from V and 8 bases from J, with 21 bases between. Germline-derived CDR1 and CDR2 are LNHDA and SQIVND (reference sequence). This CDR3 has 16 amino acids. CDR3 sequence reads: CASSSPSIPGEEKLFF. The CDR3 DNA reads as TGTGCCAGTAGTTCCCCATCGATCCCGGGGGAAGAAAAACTGTTTTTT.

This clone was recorded a few times. V usage is TRBV7-9 and J usage is TRBJ1-6; no reliable D call. V lost 6 bases to trimming and J lost 10 bases, with 16 bases between them. In germline, CDR1 is SEHNR, CDR2 FQNEAQ (reference sequence). The CDR3 covers 14 residues. The CDR3 spells CASSSDGAGSPLHF. CDR3 DNA sequence: TGTGCCAGCAGTTCAGACGGAGCTGGGTCACCCCTCCACTTT.

This clone was observed once. The rearrangement joins TRBV5-4 to TRBJ2-2, with 7 bases fitting TRBD2. The CDR3 is 15 amino acids. With 4 bases clipped from V and 1 base from J, the junction kept 4 bases outside the gene matches. Germline CDR1 reads SGHNT; CDR2 reads YYREEE (reference sequence). CDR3 region: CASSLIAGNTGELFF. The CDR3, as DNA: TGTGCCAGCAGCCTTATAGCGGGGAACACCGGGGAGCTGTTTTTT. Drawing the rest from reference TRBV5-4 and TRBJ2-2, the complete variable domain is ETGVTQSPTHLIKTRGQQVTLRCSSQSGHNTVSWYQQALGQGPQFIFQYYREEENGRGNFPPRFSGLQFPNYSSELNVNALELDDSALYLCASSLIAGNTGELFFGEGSRLTVL.

J is TRBJ2-5 and V is TRBV7-2; 8 bases fit TRBD2. Trimming cost V 4 bases and J 5 bases; bases outside gene matches: 9. Germline V lookup: CDR1 SGHTA, CDR2 FQGNSA. The CDR3 length is 15 residues. The CDR3 spells CASSSSRGGGETQYF. In DNA, the CDR3 is TGTGCCAGCAGCTCTTCCCGGGGGGGCGGGGAGACCCAGTACTTC.

This clone was picked up one time. The chain carries TRBV7-7 and TRBJ2-5; D is possibly TRBD2 (5 bases). The V gene lost 5 bases and the J gene lost 1 base, with 11 bases spanning the gap. The CDR3 sequence is 14 residues long. Looked up from germline, CDR1 is SSHAT and CDR2 is FNYEAQ (reference sequence). The CDR3 here is CASSPGRAQETQYF. The DNA for the CDR3 is TGTGCCAGCAGCCCTGGGAGAGCCCAAGAGACCCAGTACTTC.

V and J are TRBV28 and TRBJ1-1; D remains unclear. The CDR3 runs 16 residues. V was trimmed by 7 bases and J by 0 bases, leaving 18 bases between them. The germline gives CDR1 MDHEN, CDR2 SYDVKM. CDR3 in DNA: TGTGCCAGCAATCTCGGGAGGAGAGGGATGAACACTGAAGCTTTCTTT. This sequence encodes CASNLGRRGMNTEAFF.

The table lists this clone with a count of one. V usage is TRBV2 and J usage is TRBJ2-6; 7 positions match TRBD2. The trim removed 1 base at V and 2 bases at J, leaving 2 bases unmatched. The CDR3 consists of 16 residues. CDR1 SNHLY and CDR2 FYNNEI come from the germline V gene. As DNA, the CDR3 is TGTGCCAGCAGTGAAGTGGGGGGGACTGGGGCCAACGTCCTGACTTTC. Residues: CASSEVGGTGANVLTF.

The rearrangement joins TRBV27 to TRBJ1-6; D is uncertain. V was shortened by 3 bases and J by 7 bases, with 25 bases between the two germline ends. Looked up from germline, CDR1 is MNHEY and CDR2 is SMNVEV (reference sequence). The CDR3 is 19 amino acids. CDR3 sequence reads: CASSLQAGLPVLGNSPLHF. Written as DNA, the CDR3 is TGTGCCAGCAGTTTGCAAGCGGGTTTGCCAGTCCTAGGAAATTCACCCCTCCACTTT.

This clone appeared once. The V and J genes are TRBV5-8 and TRBJ1-4; 7 bases fit TRBD1. This CDR3 is built from 15 residues. Germline V gene lookup returns CDR1 SGHTS and CDR2 YDEGEE. Germline trimming cut 5 bases from V and 5 bases from J; bases unmatched to any gene: 9. The DNA of the CDR3 is TGTGCCAGCAGTTTTCGGACAGGCCACAATGAAAAACTGTTTTTT. Its protein product is CASSFRTGHNEKLFF.

This clone was counted once. The V and J genes are TRBV19 and TRBJ1-2; 9 nucleotides agree with TRBD1. Germline lookup yields CDR1 LNHDA and CDR2 SQIVND (reference sequence). There are 14 residues in the CDR3. V dropped 5 bases and J dropped 4; count of bases not matched to a gene: 5. The CDR3 reads CASSPPDRGYGYTF. The DNA for the CDR3 is TGTGCCAGTAGTCCCCCGGACAGGGGCTATGGCTACACCTTC.

The sample holds one count of this clone. Other DNA sequences from this sample encode an identical CDR3 as well. This chain joins TRBV9 and TRBJ2-7; 7 positions match TRBD1. Trimming took 3 bases from V and 6 from J; bases not matched to a gene: 15. The CDR3 covers 16 residues. CDR1 is SGDLS, CDR2 YYNGEE, per germline. CDR3 coding DNA: TGTGCCAGCAGCGCCCCCCCCGCCGGGACAGTCTCCGAGCAGTACTTC. It translates to CASSAPPAGTVSEQYF.

J is TRBJ2-1 and V is TRBV5-1, with 7 bases lining up with TRBD1. Germline CDR1 is SGHRS and CDR2 is YFSETQ. The junction had 5 bases not matched to a gene; V was cut back by 0 bases and J by 5 bases. This CDR3 comprises 15 residues. CDR3 DNA: TGCGCCAGCAGCTTGGGACAGGGAGATAACAATGAGCAGTTCTTC. Translation gives CASSLGQGDNNEQFF.

V and J are TRBV2 and TRBJ2-7, with D hard to call. CDR3 length: 10 residues. V was shortened by 2 bases and J by 7 bases, with 3 bases between the two germline ends. Germline V CDR1 and CDR2: SNHLY, FYNNEI. Here the CDR3 reads CASSESEQYF. In DNA, the CDR3 is TGTGCCAGCAGTGAATCAGAGCAGTACTTC.

The chain has TRBV5-1 and TRBJ1-2; the D is unclear. V lost 1 base to trimming and J lost 5 bases, with 9 bases between them. There are 13 residues in the CDR3. Germline CDR1 is SGHRS and CDR2 is YFSETQ. DNA of the CDR3: TGCGCCAGCAGCTTGCCGGGTAGTTATGGCTACACCTTC. Translated, it gives CASSLPGSYGYTF.

This chain uses TRBV7-9 with TRBJ2-5; maybe TRBD1 (6 bases). Matching the DNA end better, TRBJ2-7 makes the J call doubtful. Germline V gives CDR1 SEHNR, CDR2 FQNEAQ (reference sequence). This CDR3 is 13 amino acids long. The CDR3 sequence: CASSLSRGYEQYF. In DNA form, the CDR3 reads TGTGCCAGCAGCTTATCTAGGGGGTACGAGCAGTACTTC.

In DNA, the CDR3 is TGTGCCAGCAGCCAAGTTGAGGGCGGGGAGCTGTTTTTT. It specifies CASSQVEGGELFF. The chain links TRBV7-3 to TRBJ2-2, with D maybe TRBD2 (5 bases). Germline V gene sequence: CDR1 SGHTA, CDR2 FQGTGA. This CDR3 is 13 amino acids long. V was clipped by 5 bases and J by 7 bases, with 11 bases between them.

In its sample, this clone was seen a few times. V usage is TRBV5-8 and J usage is TRBJ2-1, with TRBD1 identical over 7 bases. The trim removed 3 bases at V and 8 bases at J, leaving 11 bases unmatched. The CDR3 totals 15 residues. The germline gives CDR1 SGHTS, CDR2 YDEGEE. For the CDR3, the DNA is TGTGCCAGCAGCTCCGGGACAGATATGAGGGATGAGCAGTTCTTC. As protein: CASSSGTDMRDEQFF.

V and J are TRBV15 and TRBJ2-5; 9 bases are shared with TRBD1. Matching the DNA end better, TRBJ2-7 makes the J call doubtful. CDR1 is LNHNV, CDR2 YYDKDF, per germline (reference sequence). The CDR3 length is 16 residues. The CDR3 bases are TGTGCCACCAGCAGTCACGTACGGGACAGGGCCTACGAGCAGTACTTC. Amino acid sequence: CATSSHVRDRAYEQYF.

Regarding this clone: The junction departs from the called germline gene at one end, perhaps through a read error. This chain links TRBV10-2 with TRBJ2-6; 7 positions agree with TRBD2. Looked up from germline, CDR1 is WSHSY and CDR2 is SAAADI. The CDR3 extends over 18 amino acids. The CDR3 bases are TGCGCCAGCAGTGACGCGGGCGGGGGTCCCTCTGGGGCCAACGGCCTGACTTTC. Translated, it gives CASSDAGGGPSGANGLTF.

CDR3 loop: CASSKWGTEAFF. The CDR3 DNA reads TGTGCCAGCAGCAAATGGGGCACTGAAGCCTTCTTT. The chain employs TRBV21-1 and TRBJ1-1; the table's D call, TRBD1, has no DNA check behind it. TRBV21-1 is tagged as a pseudogene. This CDR3 is 12 amino acids long.

This chain connects TRBV18 to TRBJ2-3, with 8 bases matching TRBD2. Germline-derived CDR1 and CDR2 are KGHSH and LQKENI. J gave up 5 bases and V 3 bases, and 13 bases lay outside the gene matches. The CDR3 extends over 17 amino acids. The CDR3 is CASSPPSTSGGGDTQYF. CDR3 bases: TGTGCCAGCTCACCCCCCTCCACTAGCGGAGGGGGAGATACGCAGTATTTT.